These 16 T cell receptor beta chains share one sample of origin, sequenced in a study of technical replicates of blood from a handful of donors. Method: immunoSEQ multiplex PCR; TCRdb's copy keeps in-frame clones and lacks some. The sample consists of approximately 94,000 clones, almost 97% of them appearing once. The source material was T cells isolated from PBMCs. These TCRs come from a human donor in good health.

For the CDR3, the DNA is TGTGCCAGCAGCCCTCCGGACAGGGAAGAGACCCAGTACTTC. It codes for CASSPPDREETQYF. This sequence joins TRBV5-6 and TRBJ2-5, with 8 positions matching TRBD1. The length of the CDR3 is 14 residues. V was clipped by 4 bases and J by 3 bases; unmatched bases: 5. Germline V gene lookup returns CDR1 SGHDT and CDR2 YYEEEE.

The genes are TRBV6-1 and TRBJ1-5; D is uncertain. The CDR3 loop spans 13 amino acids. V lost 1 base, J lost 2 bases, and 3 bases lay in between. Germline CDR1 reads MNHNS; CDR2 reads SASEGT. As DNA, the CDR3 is TGTGCCAGCAGTGAAGTAGGCAATCAGCCCCAGCATTTT. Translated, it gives CASSEVGNQPQHF.

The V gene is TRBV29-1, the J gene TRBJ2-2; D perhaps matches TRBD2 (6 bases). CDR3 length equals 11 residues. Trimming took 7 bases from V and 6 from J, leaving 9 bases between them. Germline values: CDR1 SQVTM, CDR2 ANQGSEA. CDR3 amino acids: CSGIAAGELFF. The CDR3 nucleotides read TGCAGCGGGATAGCGGCCGGGGAGCTGTTTTTT.

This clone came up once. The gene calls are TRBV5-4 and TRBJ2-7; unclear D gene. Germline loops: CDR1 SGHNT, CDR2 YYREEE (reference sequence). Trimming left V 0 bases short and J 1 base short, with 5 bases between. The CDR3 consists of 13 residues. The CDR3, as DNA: TGTGCCAGCAGCTTGGACACGTCCTACGAGCAGTACTTC. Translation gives CASSLDTSYEQYF.

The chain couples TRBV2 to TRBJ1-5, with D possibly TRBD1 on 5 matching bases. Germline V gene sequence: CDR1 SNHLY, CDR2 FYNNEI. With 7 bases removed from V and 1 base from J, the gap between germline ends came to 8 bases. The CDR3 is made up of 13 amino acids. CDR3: CASTGRSNQPQHF. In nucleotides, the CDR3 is TGTGCCAGCACAGGGCGGAGCAATCAGCCCCAGCATTTT.

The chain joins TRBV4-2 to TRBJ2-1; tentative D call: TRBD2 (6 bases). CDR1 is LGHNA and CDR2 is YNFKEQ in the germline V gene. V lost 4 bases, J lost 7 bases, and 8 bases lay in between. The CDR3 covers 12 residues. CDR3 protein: CASSLAANEQFF. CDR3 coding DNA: TGTGCCAGCAGCCTAGCGGCTAATGAGCAGTTCTTC.

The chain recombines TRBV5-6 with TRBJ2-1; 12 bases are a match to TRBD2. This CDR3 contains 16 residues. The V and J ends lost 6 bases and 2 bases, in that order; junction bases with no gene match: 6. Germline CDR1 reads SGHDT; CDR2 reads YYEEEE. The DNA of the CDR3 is TGTGCCAGCACCCTTCTAGCGGGAGGGCCCTACAATGAGCAGTTCTTC. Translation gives CASTLLAGGPYNEQFF. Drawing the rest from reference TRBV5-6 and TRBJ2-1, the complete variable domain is DAGVTQSPTHLIKTRGQQVTLRCSPKSGHDTVSWYQQALGQGPQFIFQYYEEEERQRGNFPDRFSGHQFPNYSSELNVNALLLGDSALYLCASTLLAGGPYNEQFFGPGTRLTVL.

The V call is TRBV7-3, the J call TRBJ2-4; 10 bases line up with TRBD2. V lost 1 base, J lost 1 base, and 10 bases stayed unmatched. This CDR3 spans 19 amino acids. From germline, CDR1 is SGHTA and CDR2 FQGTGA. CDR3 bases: TGTGCCAGCAGCTTAAGGTCTAGCGGGAGATTGGGGGCCAAAAACATTCAGTACTTC. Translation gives CASSLRSSGRLGAKNIQYF.

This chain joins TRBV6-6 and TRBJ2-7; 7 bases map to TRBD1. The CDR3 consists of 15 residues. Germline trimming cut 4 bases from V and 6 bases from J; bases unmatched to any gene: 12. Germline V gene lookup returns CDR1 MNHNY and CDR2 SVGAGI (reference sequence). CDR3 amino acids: CASSFLMRTGPEQYF. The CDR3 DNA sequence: TGTGCCAGCAGTTTCCTTATGAGGACAGGTCCCGAGCAGTACTTC.

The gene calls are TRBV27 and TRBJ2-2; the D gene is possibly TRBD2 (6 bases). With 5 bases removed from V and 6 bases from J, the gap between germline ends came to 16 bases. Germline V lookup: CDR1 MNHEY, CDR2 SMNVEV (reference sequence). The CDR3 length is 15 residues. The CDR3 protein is CASSPIGLSAGELFF. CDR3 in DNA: TGTGCCAGCAGTCCGATAGGACTATCTGCCGGGGAGCTGTTTTTT.

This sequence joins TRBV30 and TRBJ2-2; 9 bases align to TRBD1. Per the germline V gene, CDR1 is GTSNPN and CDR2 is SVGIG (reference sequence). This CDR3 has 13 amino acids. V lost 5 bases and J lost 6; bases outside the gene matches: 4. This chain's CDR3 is CAWAYRGPGELFF. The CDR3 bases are TGTGCCTGGGCTTACAGGGGGCCCGGGGAGCTGTTTTTT.

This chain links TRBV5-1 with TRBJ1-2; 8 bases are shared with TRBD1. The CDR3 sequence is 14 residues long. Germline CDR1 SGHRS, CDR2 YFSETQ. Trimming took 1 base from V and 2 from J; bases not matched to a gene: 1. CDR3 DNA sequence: TGCGCCAGCAGCTTGCGGACAGGGAACTATGGCTACACCTTC. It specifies CASSLRTGNYGYTF.

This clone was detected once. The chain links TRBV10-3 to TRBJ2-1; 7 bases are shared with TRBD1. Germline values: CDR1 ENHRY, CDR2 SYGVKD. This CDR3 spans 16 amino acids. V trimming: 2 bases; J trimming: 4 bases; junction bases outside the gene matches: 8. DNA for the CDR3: TGTGCCATCAGTGAGCCGGAACAGGGGTCATACAATGAGCAGTTCTTC. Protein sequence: CAISEPEQGSYNEQFF.

CDR3 sequence reads: CASSPQAFIEETQYF. The CDR3 DNA reads as TGTGCCAGCAGCCCCCAAGCCTTTATTGAAGAGACCCAGTACTTC. The chain has TRBV7-3 and TRBJ2-5; D gene unclear. Trimming removed 5 bases at V and 3 bases at J, with 16 bases between. This CDR3 has 15 amino acids. Germline V CDR1 and CDR2: SGHTA, FQGTGA.

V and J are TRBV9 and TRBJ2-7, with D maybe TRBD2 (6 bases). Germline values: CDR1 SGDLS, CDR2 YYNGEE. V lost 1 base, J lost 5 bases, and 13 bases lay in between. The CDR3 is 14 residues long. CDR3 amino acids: CASSVQPSVHEQYF. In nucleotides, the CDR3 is TGTGCCAGCAGCGTACAGCCTAGCGTACACGAGCAGTACTTC.

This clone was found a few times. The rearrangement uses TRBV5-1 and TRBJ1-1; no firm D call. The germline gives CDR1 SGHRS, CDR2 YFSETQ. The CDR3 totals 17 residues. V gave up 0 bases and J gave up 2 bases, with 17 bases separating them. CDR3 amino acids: CASSLGLQAFRNTEAFF. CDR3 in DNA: TGCGCCAGCAGCTTGGGTCTCCAGGCCTTCCGAAACACTGAAGCTTTCTTT.